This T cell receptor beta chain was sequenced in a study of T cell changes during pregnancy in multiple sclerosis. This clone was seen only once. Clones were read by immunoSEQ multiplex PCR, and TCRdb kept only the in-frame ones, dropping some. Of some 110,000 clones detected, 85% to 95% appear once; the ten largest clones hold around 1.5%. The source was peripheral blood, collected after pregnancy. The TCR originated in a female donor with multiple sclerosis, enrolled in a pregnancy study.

The CDR3 bases are TGCAGCGCATTCCAGGGGCAGGGGTGGACTGAAGCTTTCTTT. Protein product: CSAFQGQGWTEAFF. This rearrangement joins TRBV29-1 to TRBJ1-1, with D possibly matching TRBD1 (6 bases). Germline V lookup: CDR1 SQVTM, CDR2 ANQGSEA. CDR3 length: 14 residues. V was cut by 7 bases and J by 5 bases, with 20 bases left in between.